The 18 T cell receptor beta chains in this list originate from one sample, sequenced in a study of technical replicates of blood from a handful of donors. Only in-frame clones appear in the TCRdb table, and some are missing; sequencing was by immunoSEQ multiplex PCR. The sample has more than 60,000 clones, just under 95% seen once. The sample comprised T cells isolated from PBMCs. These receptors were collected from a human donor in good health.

CDR3 sequence reads: CAWSLDRVSDTQYF. The CDR3 nucleotides read TGTGCCTGGAGTCTGGACAGGGTGTCAGATACGCAGTATTTT. This chain connects TRBV30 to TRBJ2-3; 8 nucleotides match TRBD1. Germline V gene lookup returns CDR1 GTSNPN and CDR2 SVGIG (reference sequence). The CDR3 is 14 amino acids. V was clipped by 2 bases and J by 4 bases; unmatched bases: 5.

The CDR3 DNA sequence: TGTGCCATCGCAGGGAAACCCGACGAGCAGTACTTC. Translating it yields CAIAGKPDEQYF. This sequence joins TRBV10-3 and TRBJ2-7; tentatively, D is TRBD1 (5 bases). This CDR3 is built from 12 residues. Germline-derived CDR1 and CDR2 are ENHRY and SYGVKD. V lost 8 bases, J lost 5 bases, and 13 bases lay in between.

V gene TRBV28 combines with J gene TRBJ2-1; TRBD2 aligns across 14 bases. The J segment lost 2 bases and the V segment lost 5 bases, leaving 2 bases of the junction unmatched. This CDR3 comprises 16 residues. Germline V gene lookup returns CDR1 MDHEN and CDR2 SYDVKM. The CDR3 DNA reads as TGTGCCAGCAGTATGGGACTAGCGGGAGCCTACAATGAGCAGTTCTTC. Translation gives CASSMGLAGAYNEQFF. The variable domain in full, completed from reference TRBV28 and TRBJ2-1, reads DVKVTQSSRYLVKRTGEKVFLECVQDMDHENMFWYRQDPGLGLRLIYFSYDVKMKEKGDIPEGYSVSREKKERFSLILESASTNQTSMYLCASSMGLAGAYNEQFFGPGTRLTVL.

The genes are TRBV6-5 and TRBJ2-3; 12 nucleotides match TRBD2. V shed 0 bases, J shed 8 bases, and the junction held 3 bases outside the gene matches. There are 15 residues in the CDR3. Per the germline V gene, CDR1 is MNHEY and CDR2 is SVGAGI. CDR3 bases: TGTGCCAGCAGTTACTCCCTAGCGGGAGGGGTTACGCAGTATTTT. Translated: CASSYSLAGGVTQYF.

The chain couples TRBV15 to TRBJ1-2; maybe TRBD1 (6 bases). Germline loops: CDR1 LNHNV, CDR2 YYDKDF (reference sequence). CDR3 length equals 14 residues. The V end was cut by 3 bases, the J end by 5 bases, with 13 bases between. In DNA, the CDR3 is TGTGCCACCAGCAGGGGTTCGACAGGTTATGGCTACACCTTC. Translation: CATSRGSTGYGYTF.

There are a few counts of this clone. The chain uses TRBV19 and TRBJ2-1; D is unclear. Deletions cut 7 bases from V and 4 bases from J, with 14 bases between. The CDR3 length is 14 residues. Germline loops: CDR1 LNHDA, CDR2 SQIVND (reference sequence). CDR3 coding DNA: TGTGCCAGTACCTGGGCAGGATCTTACAATGAGCAGTTCTTC. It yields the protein CASTWAGSYNEQFF.

The chain's CDR3 is CASSGRITYEQYF. The DNA of the CDR3 is TGTGCCAGCAGTGGCAGGATTACCTACGAGCAGTACTTC. The chain is built from TRBV2 and TRBJ2-7; D is ambiguous. Germline V gives CDR1 SNHLY, CDR2 FYNNEI. The ends were cut back, 4 bases at V and 2 bases at J, with 9 bases in the middle. The CDR3 sequence is 13 residues long.

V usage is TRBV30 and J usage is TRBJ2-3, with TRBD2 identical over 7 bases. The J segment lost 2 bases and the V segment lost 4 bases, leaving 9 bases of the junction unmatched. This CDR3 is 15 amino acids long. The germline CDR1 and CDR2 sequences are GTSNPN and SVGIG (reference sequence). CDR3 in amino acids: CAWTLQRDNTDTQYF. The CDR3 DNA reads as TGTGCCTGGACCCTCCAGCGGGATAACACAGATACGCAGTATTTT.

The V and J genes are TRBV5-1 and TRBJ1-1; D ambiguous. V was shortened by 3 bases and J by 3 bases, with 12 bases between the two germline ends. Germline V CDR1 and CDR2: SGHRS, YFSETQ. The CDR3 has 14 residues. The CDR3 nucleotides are TGCGCCAGCAGCTCCGCGGCTCGGGACACTGAAGCTTTCTTT. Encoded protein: CASSSAARDTEAFF.

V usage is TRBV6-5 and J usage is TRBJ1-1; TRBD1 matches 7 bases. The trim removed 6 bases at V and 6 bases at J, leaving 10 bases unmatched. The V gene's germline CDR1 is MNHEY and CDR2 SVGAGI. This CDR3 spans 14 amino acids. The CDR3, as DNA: TGTGCCAGCAGAAGCGGACAGGCACCTTCTGAAGCTTTCTTT. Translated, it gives CASRSGQAPSEAFF.

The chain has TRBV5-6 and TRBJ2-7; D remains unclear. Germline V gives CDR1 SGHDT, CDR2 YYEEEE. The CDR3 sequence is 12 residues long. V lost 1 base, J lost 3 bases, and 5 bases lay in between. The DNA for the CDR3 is TGTGCCAGCAGCTTGTCAGGCTACGAGCAGTACTTC. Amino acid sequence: CASSLSGYEQYF. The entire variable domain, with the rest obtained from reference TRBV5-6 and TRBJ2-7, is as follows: DAGVTQSPTHLIKTRGQQVTLRCSPKSGHDTVSWYQQALGQGPQFIFQYYEEEERQRGNFPDRFSGHQFPNYSSELNVNALLLGDSALYLCASSLSGYEQYFGPGTRLTVT.

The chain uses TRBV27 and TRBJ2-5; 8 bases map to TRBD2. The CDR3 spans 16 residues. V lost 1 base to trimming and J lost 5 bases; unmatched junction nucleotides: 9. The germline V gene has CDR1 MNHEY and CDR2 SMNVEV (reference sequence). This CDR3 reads CASSLFRAGGQETQYF. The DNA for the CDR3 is TGTGCCAGCAGTTTATTTAGGGCGGGAGGTCAGGAGACCCAGTACTTC.

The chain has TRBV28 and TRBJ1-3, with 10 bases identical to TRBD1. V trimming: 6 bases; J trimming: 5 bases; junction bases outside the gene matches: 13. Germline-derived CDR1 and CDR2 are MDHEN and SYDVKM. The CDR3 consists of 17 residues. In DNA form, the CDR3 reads TGTGCCAGCAGCACCGGGACAGGGGCGATTTACAGAAACACCATATATTTT. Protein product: CASSTGTGAIYRNTIYF.

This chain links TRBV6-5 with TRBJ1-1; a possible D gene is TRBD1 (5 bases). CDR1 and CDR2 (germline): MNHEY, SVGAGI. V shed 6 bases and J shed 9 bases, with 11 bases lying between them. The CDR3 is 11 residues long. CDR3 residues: CASRRQYQAFF. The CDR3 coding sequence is TGTGCCAGCAGAAGACAGTACCAAGCTTTCTTT.

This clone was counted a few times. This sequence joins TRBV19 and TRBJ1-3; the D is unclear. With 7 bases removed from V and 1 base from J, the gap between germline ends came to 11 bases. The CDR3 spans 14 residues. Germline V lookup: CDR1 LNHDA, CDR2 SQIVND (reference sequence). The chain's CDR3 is CASNGWLSGNTIYF. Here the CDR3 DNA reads TGTGCCAGTAACGGGTGGTTATCTGGAAACACCATATATTTT.

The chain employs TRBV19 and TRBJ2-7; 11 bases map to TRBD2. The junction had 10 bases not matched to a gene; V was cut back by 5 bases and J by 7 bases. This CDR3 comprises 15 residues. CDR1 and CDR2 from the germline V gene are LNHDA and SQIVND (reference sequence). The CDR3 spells CASSQLLAGVVEQYF. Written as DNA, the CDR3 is TGTGCCAGTAGTCAACTACTAGCGGGAGTAGTAGAGCAGTACTTC. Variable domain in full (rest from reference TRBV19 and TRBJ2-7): DGGITQSPKYLFRKEGQNVTLSCEQNLNHDAMYWYRQDPGQGLRLIYYSQIVNDFQKGDIAEGYSVSREKKESFPLTVTSAQKNPTAFYLCASSQLLAGVVEQYFGPGTRLTVT.

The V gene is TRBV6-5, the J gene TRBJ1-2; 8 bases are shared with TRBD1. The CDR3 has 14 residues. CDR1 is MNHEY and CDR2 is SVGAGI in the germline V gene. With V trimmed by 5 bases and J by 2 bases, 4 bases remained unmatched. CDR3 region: CASSPTGDNYGYTF. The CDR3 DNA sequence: TGTGCCAGCAGTCCGACAGGGGACAACTATGGCTACACCTTC.

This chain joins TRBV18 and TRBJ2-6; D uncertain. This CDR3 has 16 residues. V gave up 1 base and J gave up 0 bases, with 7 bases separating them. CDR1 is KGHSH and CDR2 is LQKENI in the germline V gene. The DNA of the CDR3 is TGTGCCAGCTCACCACTAATCCCCTCTGGGGCCAACGTCCTGACTTTC. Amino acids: CASSPLIPSGANVLTF.